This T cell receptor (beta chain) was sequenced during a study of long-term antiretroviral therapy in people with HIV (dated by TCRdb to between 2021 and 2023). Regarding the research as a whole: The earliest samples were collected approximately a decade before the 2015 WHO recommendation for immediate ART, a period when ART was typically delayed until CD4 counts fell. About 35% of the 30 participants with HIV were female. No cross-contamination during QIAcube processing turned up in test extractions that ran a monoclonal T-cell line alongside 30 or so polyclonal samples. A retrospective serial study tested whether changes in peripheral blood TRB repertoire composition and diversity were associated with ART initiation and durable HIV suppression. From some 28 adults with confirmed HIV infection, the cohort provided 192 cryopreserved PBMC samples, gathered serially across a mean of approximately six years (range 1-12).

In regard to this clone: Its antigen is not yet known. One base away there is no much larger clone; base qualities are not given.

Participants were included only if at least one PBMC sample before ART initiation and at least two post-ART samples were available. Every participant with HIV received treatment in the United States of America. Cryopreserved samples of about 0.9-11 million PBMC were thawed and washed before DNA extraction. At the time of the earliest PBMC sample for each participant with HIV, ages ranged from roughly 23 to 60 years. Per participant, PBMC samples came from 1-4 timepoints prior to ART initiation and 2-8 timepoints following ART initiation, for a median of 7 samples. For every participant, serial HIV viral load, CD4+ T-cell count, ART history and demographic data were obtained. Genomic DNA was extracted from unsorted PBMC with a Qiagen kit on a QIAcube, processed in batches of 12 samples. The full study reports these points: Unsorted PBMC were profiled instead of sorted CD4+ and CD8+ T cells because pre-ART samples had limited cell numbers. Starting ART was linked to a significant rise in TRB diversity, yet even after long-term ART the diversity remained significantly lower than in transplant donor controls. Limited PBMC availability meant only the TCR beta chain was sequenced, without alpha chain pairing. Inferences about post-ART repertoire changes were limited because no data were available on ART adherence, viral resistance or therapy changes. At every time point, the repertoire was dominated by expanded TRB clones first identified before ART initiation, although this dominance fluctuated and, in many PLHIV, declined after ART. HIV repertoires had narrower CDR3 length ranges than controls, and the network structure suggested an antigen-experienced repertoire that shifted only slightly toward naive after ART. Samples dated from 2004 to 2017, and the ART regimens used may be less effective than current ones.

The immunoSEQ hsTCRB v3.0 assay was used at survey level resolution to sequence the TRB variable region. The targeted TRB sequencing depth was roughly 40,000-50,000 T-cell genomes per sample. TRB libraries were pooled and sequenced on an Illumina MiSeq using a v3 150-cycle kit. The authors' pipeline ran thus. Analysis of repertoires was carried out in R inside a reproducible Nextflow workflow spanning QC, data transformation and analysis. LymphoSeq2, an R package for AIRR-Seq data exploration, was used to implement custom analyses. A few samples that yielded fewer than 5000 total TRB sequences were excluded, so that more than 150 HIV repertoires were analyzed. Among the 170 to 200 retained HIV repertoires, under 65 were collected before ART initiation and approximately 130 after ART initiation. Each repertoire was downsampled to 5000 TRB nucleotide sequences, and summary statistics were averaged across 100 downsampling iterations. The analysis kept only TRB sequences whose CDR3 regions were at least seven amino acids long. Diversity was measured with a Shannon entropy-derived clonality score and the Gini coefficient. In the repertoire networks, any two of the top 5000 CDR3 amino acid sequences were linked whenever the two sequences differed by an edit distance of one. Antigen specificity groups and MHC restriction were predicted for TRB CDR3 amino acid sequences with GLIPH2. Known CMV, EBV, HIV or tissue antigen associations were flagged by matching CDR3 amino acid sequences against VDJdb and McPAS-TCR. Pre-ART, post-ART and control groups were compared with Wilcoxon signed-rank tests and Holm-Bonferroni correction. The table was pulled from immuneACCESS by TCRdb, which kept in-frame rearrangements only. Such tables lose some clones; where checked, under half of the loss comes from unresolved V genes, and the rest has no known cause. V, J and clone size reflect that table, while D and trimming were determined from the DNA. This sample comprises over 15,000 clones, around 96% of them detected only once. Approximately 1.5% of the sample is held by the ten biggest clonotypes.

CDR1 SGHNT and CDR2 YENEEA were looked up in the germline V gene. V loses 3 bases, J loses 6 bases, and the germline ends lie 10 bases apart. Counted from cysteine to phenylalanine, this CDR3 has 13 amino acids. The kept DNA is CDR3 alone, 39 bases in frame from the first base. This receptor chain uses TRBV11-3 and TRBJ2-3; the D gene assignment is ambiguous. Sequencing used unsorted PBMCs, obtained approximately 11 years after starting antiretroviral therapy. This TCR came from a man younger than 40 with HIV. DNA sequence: TGTGCCAGCAGCTTGAGCGATTCCGATACGCAGTATTTT. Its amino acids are CASSLSDSDTQYF.